A single sample gave rise to the 26 T cell receptor beta chains below, sequenced in a study of cytomegalovirus exposure and HLA in healthy donors. In the PCR, 60 Vbeta and 13 Jbeta primers were used. Using immunoSEQ multiplex PCR, the repertoire was profiled, and TCRdb retains in-frame clones only, with some absent. Among 180,000 or so clones, around 78% were seen once, and the ten largest hold 0.7% to 0.8%. The sequenced material came from PBMCs. The receptors shown here come from a female donor in good health and CMV-seronegative.

The rearrangement uses TRBV30 and TRBJ1-3; the D is unclear. The germline V and J ends were trimmed by 0 bases and 4 bases, with 4 bases remaining between them. CDR3 length: 12 amino acids. Per the germline V gene, CDR1 is GTSNPN and CDR2 is SVGIG (reference sequence). CDR3 sequence: CAWSVRGNTIYF. CDR3 DNA sequence: TGTGCCTGGAGTGTACGGGGAAACACCATATATTTT.

The rearrangement links TRBV4-2 to TRBJ2-3; 10 bases line up with TRBD2. The germline gives CDR1 LGHNA, CDR2 YNFKEQ. CDR3 length: 16 residues. Unmatched junction bases numbered 5, after V lost 1 base and J lost 4 bases. CDR3 residues: CASSQGSGGAPDTQYF. CDR3 sequence (DNA): TGTGCCAGCAGCCAAGGAAGCGGGGGGGCCCCAGATACGCAGTATTTT.

The rearrangement joins TRBV4-1 to TRBJ2-7; no clear D. Germline loops: CDR1 MGHRA, CDR2 YSYEKL. This CDR3 is 15 amino acids long. V lost 3 bases and J 2 bases, leaving 14 bases between the germline ends. As DNA, the CDR3 is TGCGCCAGCAGCCAGGGCTTGAGTAAGCCCTACGAGCAGTACTTC. It yields the protein CASSQGLSKPYEQYF.

The CDR3, as DNA: TGTGCCAGTAGTCAAACCGGGACAGGGTACGAGCAGTACTTC. As protein: CASSQTGTGYEQYF. This rearrangement joins TRBV19 to TRBJ2-7, with 9 bases fitting TRBD1. This CDR3 has 14 amino acids. Per germline, CDR1 LNHDA and CDR2 SQIVND (reference sequence). V lost 5 bases and J lost 4; bases outside the gene matches: 6.

This rearrangement joins TRBV7-9 to TRBJ2-5, with D maybe TRBD1 (6 bases). The J call may be incorrect, as the DNA end agrees better with TRBJ2-7. The CDR3 consists of 14 residues. The germline V gene has CDR1 SEHNR and CDR2 FQNEAQ (reference sequence). CDR3 nucleotide sequence: TGTGCCAGCAGGGTGGGTGGGACAACCTACGAGCAGTACTTC. It specifies CASRVGGTTYEQYF.

The V gene is TRBV9, the J gene TRBJ2-5; 7 nucleotides match TRBD1. Germline CDR1 and CDR2: SGDLS and YYNGEE. This CDR3 is built from 15 residues. After removal of 0 bases from V and 2 bases from J, the junction contained 4 bases not matched to a gene. The CDR3 loop reads CASSVGARGQETQYF. The CDR3 DNA is TGTGCCAGCAGCGTAGGGGCCAGGGGGCAAGAGACCCAGTACTTC.

The chain employs TRBV5-5 and TRBJ1-3, with D maybe TRBD1 (6 bases). The CDR3 spans 15 residues. Trimming stripped 5 bases from V and 2 bases from J, with 14 bases between. Per the germline V gene, CDR1 is SGHKS and CDR2 is YYEKEE (reference sequence). As DNA, the CDR3 is TGTGCCAGCAGTCTTGAACAGGGCGCTGGAAACACCATATATTTT. It specifies CASSLEQGAGNTIYF. The whole variable domain, remainder taken from reference TRBV5-5 and TRBJ1-3, is DAGVTQSPTHLIKTRGQQVTLRCSPISGHKSVSWYQQVLGQGPQFIFQYYEKEERGRGNFPDRFSARQFPNYSSELNVNALLLGDSALYLCASSLEQGAGNTIYFGEGSWLTVV.

The gene calls are TRBV2 and TRBJ2-7; 10 bases align to TRBD2. Germline assignment: CDR1 SNHLY and CDR2 FYNNEI. This CDR3 comprises 14 residues. V trimming: 4 bases; J trimming: 3 bases; junction bases outside the gene matches: 3. The DNA of the CDR3 is TGTGCCAGCAGTGGAACTAGCGGGGTCTACGAGCAGTACTTC. Residues: CASSGTSGVYEQYF.

The rearrangement uses TRBV19 and TRBJ2-7; no firm D call. The CDR3 is 12 amino acids. CDR1 and CDR2 (germline): LNHDA, SQIVND (reference sequence). The germline V and J ends were trimmed by 9 bases and 6 bases, with 15 bases remaining between them. Here the CDR3 reads CASRLHAGEQYF. Written as DNA, the CDR3 is TGTGCCAGCCGCCTCCACGCCGGCGAGCAGTACTTC.

V is TRBV5-1 and J is TRBJ2-2; D call uncertain. Germline lookup yields CDR1 SGHRS and CDR2 YFSETQ. The V end was cut by 2 bases, the J end by 0 bases, with 11 bases between. This CDR3 has 16 residues. CDR3 residues: CASSLSAEPNTGELFF. In DNA form, the CDR3 reads TGCGCCAGCAGCTTATCGGCGGAACCGAACACCGGGGAGCTGTTTTTT.

The chain links TRBV6-5 to TRBJ2-2; perhaps TRBD1 as D (5 bases). CDR1 MNHEY and CDR2 SVGAGI come from the germline V gene. This CDR3 is built from 16 residues. V was clipped by 0 bases and J by 2 bases, with 10 bases between them. CDR3 DNA: TGTGCCAGCAGTTACTCTACGACAGCTAACACCGGGGAGCTGTTTTTT. Translation: CASSYSTTANTGELFF.

The chain carries TRBV28 and TRBJ2-5; TRBD1 matches 7 bases. The CDR3 length is 15 residues. CDR1 is MDHEN, CDR2 SYDVKM, per germline. V lost 2 bases and J lost 4; bases outside the gene matches: 7. In DNA form, the CDR3 reads TGTGCCAGCAGTTTACACAGGGACAGAAGAGAGACCCAGTACTTC. Translated: CASSLHRDRRETQYF.

This chain joins TRBV28 and TRBJ2-3; 8 bases fit TRBD1. Germline V lookup: CDR1 MDHEN, CDR2 SYDVKM. This CDR3 is 15 amino acids long. The ends lost 0 bases at V and 4 bases at J; junction bases unmatched: 3. The CDR3 reads CASSLWGTGSDTQYF. In nucleotides, the CDR3 is TGTGCCAGCAGTTTATGGGGGACAGGTTCAGATACGCAGTATTTT.

This chain links TRBV30 with TRBJ1-5; 9 bases fit TRBD1. CDR1 is GTSNPN, CDR2 SVGIG, per germline (reference sequence). This CDR3 is 19 amino acids long. Losses at the gene ends were 3 bases for V and 3 bases for J; bases not matched to a gene: 18. CDR3 nucleotides: TGTGCCTGGAGCGAAACCGGGACAGGGAGATATATTATCAATCAGCCCCAGCATTTT. Translating it yields CAWSETGTGRYIINQPQHF.

The gene calls are TRBV5-1 and TRBJ2-7; D might be TRBD1 (6 bases). V was cut by 0 bases and J by 3 bases, with 16 bases left in between. This CDR3 has 16 residues. Germline CDR1 and CDR2: SGHRS and YFSETQ. This CDR3 is CASSLEGQRGIYEQYF. The CDR3, as DNA: TGCGCCAGCAGCTTGGAGGGTCAGAGGGGGATCTACGAGCAGTACTTC. Combining the CDR3 with reference TRBV5-1 and TRBJ2-7 gives the whole variable domain KAGVTQTPRYLIKTRGQQVTLSCSPISGHRSVSWYQQTPGQGLQFLFEYFSETQRNKGNFPGRFSGRQFSNSRSEMNVSTLELGDSALYLCASSLEGQRGIYEQYFGPGTRLTVT.

In DNA form, the CDR3 reads TGTGCCAGCAGTCGACTAGGGGGGGGGTCAGAAAAACTGTTTTTT. It encodes CASSRLGGGSEKLFF. The chain uses TRBV6-1 and TRBJ1-4; D might be TRBD1 (6 bases). Germline V CDR1 and CDR2: MNHNS, SASEGT. The V and J ends lost 5 bases and 8 bases respectively, with 18 bases between them. The CDR3 is 15 residues long.

The chain couples TRBV6-5 to TRBJ1-5; the D is unclear. Trimming stripped 0 bases from V and 5 bases from J, with 5 bases between. Germline CDR1 and CDR2: MNHEY and SVGAGI. CDR3 length: 13 amino acids. The CDR3, as DNA: TGTGCCAGCAGTTACTCGAGGGATCAGCCCCAGCATTTT. Amino acid sequence: CASSYSRDQPQHF.

Here the CDR3 reads CASSTPLGSSYEQYF. CDR3 DNA: TGTGCCAGCAGCACCCCGCTAGGGAGCTCCTACGAGCAGTACTTC. The chain carries TRBV7-6 and TRBJ2-7, with D possibly being TRBD2 (5 bases). Germline V gene sequence: CDR1 SGHVS, CDR2 FNYEAQ. V lost 5 bases and J 0 bases, leaving 14 bases between the germline ends. The length of the CDR3 is 15 residues. Together with reference TRBV7-6 and TRBJ2-7, the CDR3 gives the full variable domain: GAGVSQSPRYKVTKRGQDVALRCDPISGHVSLYWYRQALGQGPEFLTYFNYEAQQDKSGLPNDRFSAERPEGSISTLTIQRTEQRDSAMYRCASSTPLGSSYEQYFGPGTRLTVT.

The chain combines TRBV11-1 with TRBJ1-6, with TRBD1 matching over 10 bases. Unmatched junction bases numbered 1, after V lost 3 bases and J lost 8 bases. CDR1 and CDR2 (germline): SGHAT, FQDESV (reference sequence). The CDR3 totals 14 residues. CDR3 bases: TGTGCCAGCAGCTTGGACAGGGGGGATTCACCCCTCCACTTT. It is translated as CASSLDRGDSPLHF.

V gene TRBV7-9 combines with J gene TRBJ2-3; 9 nucleotides line up with TRBD2. Germline V gene data show CDR1 as SEHNR and CDR2 as FQNEAQ (reference sequence). This CDR3 spans 18 amino acids. Trimming took 5 bases from V and 6 from J; bases not matched to a gene: 18. The CDR3 sequence: CASSESGTGTSRPDTQYF. CDR3 DNA sequence: TGTGCCAGCAGCGAAAGTGGAACCGGGACTAGCCGCCCTGATACGCAGTATTTT.

The V and J genes are TRBV7-8 and TRBJ2-1; 8 nucleotides agree with TRBD2. V shed 8 bases, J shed 7 bases, and the junction held 10 bases outside the gene matches. CDR1 and CDR2 (germline): SGHVS, FQNEAQ. CDR3 length: 14 residues. The chain's CDR3 is CASWGTGGYNEQFF. The CDR3 nucleotides read TGTGCCAGCTGGGGGACGGGAGGGTATAATGAGCAGTTCTTC. Full variable domain (outside the CDR3, taken from reference TRBV7-8 and TRBJ2-1): GAGVSQSPRYKVAKRGQDVALRCDPISGHVSLFWYQQALGQGPEFLTYFQNEAQLDKSGLPSDRFFAERPEGSVSTLKIQRTQQEDSAVYLCASWGTGGYNEQFFGPGTRLTVL.

V gene TRBV9 combines with J gene TRBJ2-5, with 7 positions matching TRBD2. CDR3 length equals 14 residues. The ends lost 3 bases at V and 0 bases at J; junction bases unmatched: 2. In germline, CDR1 is SGDLS, CDR2 YYNGEE. The CDR3 loop reads CASSGGGYQETQYF. The CDR3 bases are TGTGCCAGCAGCGGGGGGGGGTACCAAGAGACCCAGTACTTC. Full variable domain (outside the CDR3, taken from reference TRBV9 and TRBJ2-5): DSGVTQTPKHLITATGQRVTLRCSPRSGDLSVYWYQQSLDQGLQFLIQYYNGEERAKGNILERFSAQQFPDLHSELNLSSLELGDSALYFCASSGGGYQETQYFGPGTRLLVL.

V usage is TRBV6-1 and J usage is TRBJ2-5, with TRBD2 matching 15 bases. This CDR3 region has 19 residues. J lost 1 base, V lost 0 bases, and 6 bases had no gene match. Germline lookup yields CDR1 MNHNS and CDR2 SASEGT. The CDR3, as DNA: TGTGCCAGCAGTGAAGCAAAGGGACTAGCGGGGGGAAGCCAAGAGACCCAGTACTTC. Translating it yields CASSEAKGLAGGSQETQYF.

V is TRBV19 and J is TRBJ2-3; 7 positions agree with TRBD1. The germline V gene encodes CDR1 LNHDA and CDR2 SQIVND (reference sequence). V shed 5 bases and J 6 bases; nucleotides not matched to a gene: 5. This CDR3 spans 13 amino acids. CDR3: CASSAQGKDTQYF. CDR3 sequence (DNA): TGTGCCAGTAGTGCACAGGGGAAGGATACGCAGTATTTT.

This clone was seen only a few times. V gene TRBV19 combines with J gene TRBJ1-2, with D maybe TRBD1 (6 bases). This CDR3 spans 13 amino acids. The ends were cut back, 1 base at V and 8 bases at J, with 11 bases in the middle. Germline V CDR1 and CDR2: LNHDA, SQIVND (reference sequence). The chain's CDR3 is CASSIGTVGGYTF. CDR3 coding DNA: TGTGCCAGTAGTATAGGGACAGTTGGAGGCTACACCTTC.

This chain uses TRBV9 with TRBJ2-5; TRBD2 matches 7 bases. CDR1 SGDLS and CDR2 YYNGEE come from the germline V gene. The ends lost 3 bases at V and 5 bases at J; junction bases unmatched: 7. CDR3 size: 14 residues. As DNA, the CDR3 is TGTGCCAGCAGCGCCGCCGGGACTACCGAGACCCAGTACTTC. Amino acids: CASSAAGTTETQYF.